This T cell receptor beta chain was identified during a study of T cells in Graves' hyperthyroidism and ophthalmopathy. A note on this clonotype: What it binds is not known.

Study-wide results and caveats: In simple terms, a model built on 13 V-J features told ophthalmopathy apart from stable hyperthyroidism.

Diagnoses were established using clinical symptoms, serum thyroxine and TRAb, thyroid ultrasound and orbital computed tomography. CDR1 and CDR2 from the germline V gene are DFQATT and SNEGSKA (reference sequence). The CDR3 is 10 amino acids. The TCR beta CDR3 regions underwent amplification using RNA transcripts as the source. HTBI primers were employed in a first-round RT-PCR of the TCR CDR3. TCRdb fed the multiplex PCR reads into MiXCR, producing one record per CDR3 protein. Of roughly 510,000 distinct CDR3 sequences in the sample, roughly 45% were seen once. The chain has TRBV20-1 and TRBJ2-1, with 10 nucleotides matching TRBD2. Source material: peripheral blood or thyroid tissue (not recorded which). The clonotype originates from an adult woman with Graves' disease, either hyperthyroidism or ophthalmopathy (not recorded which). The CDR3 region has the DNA TGCCGGACTAGCGGCAATGAGCAGTTCTTC. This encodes CRTSGNEQFF.